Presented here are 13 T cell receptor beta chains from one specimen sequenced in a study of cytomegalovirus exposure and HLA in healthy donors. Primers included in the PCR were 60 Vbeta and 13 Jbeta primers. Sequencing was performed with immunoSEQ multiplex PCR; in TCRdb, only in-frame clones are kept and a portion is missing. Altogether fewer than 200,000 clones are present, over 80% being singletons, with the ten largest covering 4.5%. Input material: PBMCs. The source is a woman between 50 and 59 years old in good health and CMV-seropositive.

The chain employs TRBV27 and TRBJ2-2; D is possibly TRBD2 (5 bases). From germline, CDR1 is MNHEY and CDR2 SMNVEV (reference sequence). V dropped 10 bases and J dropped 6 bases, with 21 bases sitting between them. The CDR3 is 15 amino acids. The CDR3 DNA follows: TGTGCCACCTCACACCTCCAGAGGGCGGCCGGGGAGCTGTTTTTT. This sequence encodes CATSHLQRAAGELFF.

CDR3 protein: CASSLAMGGPTEAFF. DNA for the CDR3: TGTGCCAGCAGCTTAGCGATGGGGGGACCCACTGAAGCTTTCTTT. The chain couples TRBV7-2 to TRBJ1-1; TRBD1 might be the D (5 bases). Germline-derived CDR1 and CDR2 are SGHTA and FQGNSA. Trimming stripped 0 bases from V and 4 bases from J, with 12 bases between. The CDR3 loop spans 15 amino acids.

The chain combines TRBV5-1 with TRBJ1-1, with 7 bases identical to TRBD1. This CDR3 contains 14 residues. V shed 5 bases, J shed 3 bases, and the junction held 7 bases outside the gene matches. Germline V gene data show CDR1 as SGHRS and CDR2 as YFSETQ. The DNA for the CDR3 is TGCGCCAGCAGTTCCCGACAGGGCGACACTGAAGCTTTCTTT. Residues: CASSSRQGDTEAFF.

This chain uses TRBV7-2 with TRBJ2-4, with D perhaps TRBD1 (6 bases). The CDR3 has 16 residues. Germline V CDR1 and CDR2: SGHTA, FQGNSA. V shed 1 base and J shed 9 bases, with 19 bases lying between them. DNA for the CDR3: TGTGCCAGCAGCTTAGGACCAGGGGTGGACTCGGGCATTCAGTACTTC. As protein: CASSLGPGVDSGIQYF.

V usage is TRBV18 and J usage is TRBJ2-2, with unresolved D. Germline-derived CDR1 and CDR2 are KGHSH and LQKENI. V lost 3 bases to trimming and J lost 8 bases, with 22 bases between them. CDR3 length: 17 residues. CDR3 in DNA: TGTGCCAGCTCACCCCTTTTGGAGCCCAGAGCACCGGGGGAGCTGTTTTTT. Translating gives CASSPLLEPRAPGELFF.

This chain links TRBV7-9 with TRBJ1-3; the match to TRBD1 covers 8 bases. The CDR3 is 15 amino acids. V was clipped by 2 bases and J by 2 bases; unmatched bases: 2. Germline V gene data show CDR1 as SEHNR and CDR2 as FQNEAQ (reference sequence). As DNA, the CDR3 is TGTGCCAGCAGCTTACAGGGGGCGACTGGAAACACCATATATTTT. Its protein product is CASSLQGATGNTIYF. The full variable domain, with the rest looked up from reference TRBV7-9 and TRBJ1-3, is DTGVSQNPRHKITKRGQNVTFRCDPISEHNRLYWYRQTLGQGPEFLTYFQNEAQLEKSRLLSDRFSAERPKGSFSTLEIQRTEQGDSAMYLCASSLQGATGNTIYFGEGSWLTVV.

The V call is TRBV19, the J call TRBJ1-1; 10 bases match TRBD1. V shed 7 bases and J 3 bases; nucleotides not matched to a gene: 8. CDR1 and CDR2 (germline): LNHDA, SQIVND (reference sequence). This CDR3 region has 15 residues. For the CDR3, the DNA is TGTGCCAGTAACTATTTAGGGACAGGGGACACTGAAGCTTTCTTT. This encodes CASNYLGTGDTEAFF.

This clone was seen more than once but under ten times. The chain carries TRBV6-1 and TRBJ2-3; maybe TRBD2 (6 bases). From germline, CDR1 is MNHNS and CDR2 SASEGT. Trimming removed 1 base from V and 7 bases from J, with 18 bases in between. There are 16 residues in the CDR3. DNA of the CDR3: TGTGCCAGCAGTGAAGGCCCCAGGGCGGGAACTTATACGCAGTATTTT. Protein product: CASSEGPRAGTYTQYF.

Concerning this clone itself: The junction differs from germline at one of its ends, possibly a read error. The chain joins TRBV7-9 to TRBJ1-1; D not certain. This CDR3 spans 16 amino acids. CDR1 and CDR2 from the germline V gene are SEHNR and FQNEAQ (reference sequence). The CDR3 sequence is CSSSLASGGEGQEAFF. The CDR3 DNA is TGTTCCAGCAGCTTAGCGTCAGGCGGGGAAGGTCAGGAAGCTTTCTTT.

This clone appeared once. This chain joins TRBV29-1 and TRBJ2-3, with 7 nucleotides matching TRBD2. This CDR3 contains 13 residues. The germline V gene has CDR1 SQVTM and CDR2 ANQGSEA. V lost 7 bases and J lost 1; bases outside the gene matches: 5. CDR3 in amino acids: CSAAAGRTDTQYF. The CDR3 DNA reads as TGCAGCGCAGCAGCGGGACGCACAGATACGCAGTATTTT.

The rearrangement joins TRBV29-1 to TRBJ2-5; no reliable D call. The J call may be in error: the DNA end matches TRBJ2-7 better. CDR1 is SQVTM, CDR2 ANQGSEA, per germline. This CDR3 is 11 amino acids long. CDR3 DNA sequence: TGCAGCGTTGGCCTACCCTACGAGCAGTACTTC. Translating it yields CSVGLPYEQYF.

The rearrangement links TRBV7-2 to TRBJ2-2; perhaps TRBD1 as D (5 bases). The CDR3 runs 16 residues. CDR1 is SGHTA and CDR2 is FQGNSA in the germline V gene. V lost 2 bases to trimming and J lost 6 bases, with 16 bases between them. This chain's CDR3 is CASSLTAGFKAGELFF. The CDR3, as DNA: TGTGCCAGCAGCTTAACTGCAGGGTTTAAGGCCGGGGAGCTGTTTTTT.

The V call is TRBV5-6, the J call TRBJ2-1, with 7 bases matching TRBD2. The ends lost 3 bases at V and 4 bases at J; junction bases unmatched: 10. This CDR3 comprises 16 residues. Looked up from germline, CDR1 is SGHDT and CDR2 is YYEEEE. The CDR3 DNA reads TGTGCCAGCAGCTCGCTCGGACTAGAACCTTACAATGAGCAGTTCTTC. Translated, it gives CASSSLGLEPYNEQFF.